Shown below are 26 T cell receptor beta chains from a single sample sequenced in a study of shared clonotypes between healthy human individuals. Clones were read by immunoSEQ multiplex PCR, and TCRdb kept only the in-frame ones, dropping some. The sample comprises about 470,000 clones, roughly 80% of which are singletons, and less than 15% rests with the top ten. Sequencing input: PBMCs. These receptors came from a woman in her forties in good health. Some clones in this sample may be carry-over from other donors' samples.

The V gene is TRBV11-2, the J gene TRBJ1-4, with D possibly being TRBD1 (6 bases). The CDR3 runs to 18 residues. V lost 1 base and J lost 7, with 22 bases in between. Per germline, CDR1 SGHAT and CDR2 FQNNGV. In nucleotides, the CDR3 is TGTGCCAGCAGCTTAGCATCCTACGGGGGGGCGCGTGGTGAAAAACTGTTTTTT. As protein: CASSLASYGGARGEKLFF.

The V gene is TRBV5-4, the J gene TRBJ2-7, with 10 positions matching TRBD2. Germline V gives CDR1 SGHNT, CDR2 YYREEE (reference sequence). V lost 4 bases, J lost 4 bases, and 5 bases stayed unmatched. This CDR3 has 14 amino acids. The chain's CDR3 is CASSPGLAVYEQYF. CDR3 DNA: TGTGCCAGCAGCCCAGGACTAGCGGTGTACGAGCAGTACTTC.

The chain uses TRBV23-1 and TRBJ2-1; TRBD2 matches 9 bases. TRBV23-1 is classed as an ORF, of uncertain function. The V segment lost 4 bases and the J segment 5 bases; nucleotides outside the gene matches: 9. The CDR3 sequence is 16 residues long. CDR3 sequence: CASSRELAGSHNEQFF. The CDR3 DNA is TGCGCCAGCAGTCGAGAACTAGCGGGTAGCCACAATGAGCAGTTCTTC.

The V gene is TRBV29-1, the J gene TRBJ2-7; possible D gene TRBD1, 5 bases. The CDR3 has 11 amino acids. Germline values: CDR1 SQVTM, CDR2 ANQGSEA. Between the trimmed V and J ends, which lost 6 bases and 3 bases, there was a span of 9 bases. In DNA, the CDR3 is TGCAGCGTAACCCAGGGCTACGAGCAGTACTTC. It specifies CSVTQGYEQYF.

The chain combines TRBV7-2 with TRBJ2-5; tentatively, D is TRBD2 (6 bases). Germline V gene lookup returns CDR1 SGHTA and CDR2 FQGNSA. This CDR3 is built from 16 residues. V was clipped by 1 base and J by 4 bases, with 16 bases between them. DNA for the CDR3: TGTGCCAGCAGCTTAGTCGGGGGTTTCAGCGGAGAGACCCAGTACTTC. Encoded protein: CASSLVGGFSGETQYF. Together with reference TRBV7-2 and TRBJ2-5, the CDR3 gives the full variable domain: GAGVSQSPSNKVTEKGKDVELRCDPISGHTALYWYRQSLGQGLEFLIYFQGNSAPDKSGLPSDRFSAERTGGSVSTLTIQRTQQEDSAVYLCASSLVGGFSGETQYFGPGTRLLVL.

This chain links TRBV30 with TRBJ1-1, with D maybe TRBD1 (5 bases). The CDR3 covers 17 residues. The germline V and J ends were trimmed by 3 bases and 6 bases, with 26 bases remaining between them. Germline V CDR1 and CDR2: GTSNPN, SVGIG (reference sequence). The CDR3 region is CAWRDDTILGGSAEAFF. CDR3 nucleotides: TGTGCCTGGAGGGACGACACTATCCTGGGGGGAAGCGCTGAAGCTTTCTTT. The whole variable domain, remainder taken from reference TRBV30 and TRBJ1-1, is SQTIHQWPATLVQPVGSPLSLECTVEGTSNPNLYWYRQAAGRGLQLLFYSVGIGQISSEVPQNLSASRPQDRQFILSSKKLLLSDSGFYLCAWRDDTILGGSAEAFFGQGTRLTVV.

The chain is built from TRBV5-5 and TRBJ2-7, with D possibly TRBD2 on 5 matching bases. This CDR3 has 14 amino acids. The germline V gene has CDR1 SGHKS and CDR2 YYEKEE (reference sequence). Trimming shortened V by 4 bases and J by 1 base, and 12 bases separated the two germline ends. CDR3 DNA: TGTGCCAGCAGCCCCCTACTAGGATCCTACGAGCAGTACTTC. Translated, it gives CASSPLLGSYEQYF. Together with reference TRBV5-5 and TRBJ2-7, the CDR3 gives the full variable domain: DAGVTQSPTHLIKTRGQQVTLRCSPISGHKSVSWYQQVLGQGPQFIFQYYEKEERGRGNFPDRFSARQFPNYSSELNVNALLLGDSALYLCASSPLLGSYEQYFGPGTRLTVT.

The chain has TRBV27 and TRBJ1-1; D is possibly TRBD1 (5 bases). Germline CDR1 MNHEY, CDR2 SMNVEV (reference sequence). This CDR3 region has 15 residues. The V end was cut by 2 bases, the J end by 0 bases, with 10 bases between. CDR3 amino acids: CASSLGGWLNTEAFF. CDR3 nucleotide sequence: TGTGCCAGCAGTTTAGGGGGATGGTTGAACACTGAAGCTTTCTTT.

The genes are TRBV10-2 and TRBJ2-6, with D perhaps assigned TRBD1 or TRBD2 (5 bases each). Germline loops: CDR1 WSHSY, CDR2 SAAADI. Trimming took 8 bases from V and 2 from J, leaving 13 bases between them. This CDR3 spans 15 amino acids. CDR3 loop: CASLGELAGANVLTF. In DNA form, the CDR3 reads TGCGCCAGCCTAGGGGAGTTAGCTGGGGCCAACGTCCTGACTTTC.

Many counts were recorded for this clone. The chain combines TRBV6-5 with TRBJ2-6, with unresolved D. Trimming took 2 bases from V and 0 from J, leaving 8 bases between them. Per germline, CDR1 MNHEY and CDR2 SVGAGI. This CDR3 spans 16 amino acids. The CDR3 DNA is TGTGCCAGCAGTTACGGGGAAATCTCTGGGGCCAACGTCCTGACTTTC. This codes for CASSYGEISGANVLTF.

The chain combines TRBV28 with TRBJ1-5; 10 bases align to TRBD1. The CDR3 is made up of 16 amino acids. Germline V gene sequence: CDR1 MDHEN, CDR2 SYDVKM. The trim removed 4 bases at V and 0 bases at J, leaving 3 bases unmatched. The CDR3 region has the DNA TGTGCCAGCAGTTGGGGGACAGGGGATAGCAATCAGCCCCAGCATTTT. Its protein product is CASSWGTGDSNQPQHF.

This clone was picked up a small number of times. The gene calls are TRBV27 and TRBJ2-7; no firm D call. CDR3 length: 13 residues. The germline V gene encodes CDR1 MNHEY and CDR2 SMNVEV (reference sequence). V was clipped by 2 bases and J by 3 bases, with 8 bases between them. The CDR3 bases are TGTGCCAGCAGTTTAATGGCCGACTACGAGCAGTACTTC. Its translation is CASSLMADYEQYF.

The chain has TRBV7-6 and TRBJ1-1; D is uncertain. Germline lookup yields CDR1 SGHVS and CDR2 FNYEAQ. This CDR3 has 13 residues. The ends were cut back, 5 bases at V and 1 base at J, with 8 bases in the middle. The CDR3 reads CASSITQNTEAFF. CDR3 nucleotides: TGTGCCAGCAGCATTACACAGAACACTGAAGCTTTCTTT.

The gene calls are TRBV4-3 and TRBJ1-3; D is possibly TRBD1 (6 bases). Trimming removed 0 bases from V and 6 bases from J, with 18 bases in between. Germline values: CDR1 LGHNA, CDR2 YSLEER. This CDR3 is 17 amino acids long. This CDR3 reads CASSQEVIGTPQNTIYF. In DNA, the CDR3 is TGCGCCAGCAGCCAAGAAGTAATCGGGACACCACAAAACACCATATATTTT.

The chain has TRBV28 and TRBJ1-2; D remains ambiguous. V lost 6 bases and J lost 1, with 6 bases in between. This CDR3 is built from 12 residues. The germline V gene has CDR1 MDHEN and CDR2 SYDVKM. The CDR3 DNA follows: TGTGCCAGCAGCTCTTTTAACTATGGCTACACCTTC. Translated, it gives CASSSFNYGYTF.

CDR3 nucleotide sequence: TGTGCCAGTAGTATGTATGCTGGCCCGGGACTAGATATTCAGTACTTC. It encodes CASSMYAGPGLDIQYF. The V gene is TRBV19, the J gene TRBJ2-4; 8 bases fit TRBD2. V lost 3 bases and J lost 10; bases outside the gene matches: 14. Per germline, CDR1 LNHDA and CDR2 SQIVND (reference sequence). The CDR3 is 16 amino acids.

Comment on this clone: The same CDR3 arises from other DNA sequences in this sample as well. The chain combines TRBV21-1 with TRBJ2-7; the table's D call, TRBD2, was not checked against the DNA. TRBV21-1 is shown as a pseudogene. This CDR3 has 14 residues. The CDR3 is CASSKETPTYEQYF. The CDR3 DNA reads TGTGCCAGCAGCAAGGAGACTCCCACCTACGAGCAATACTTC.

V gene TRBV19 combines with J gene TRBJ2-6; D is undetermined. Between the trimmed V and J ends, which lost 3 bases and 0 bases, there was a span of 9 bases. The CDR3 runs to 16 residues. Germline values: CDR1 LNHDA, CDR2 SQIVND (reference sequence). CDR3 protein: CASSILGRSGANVLTF. CDR3 nucleotide sequence: TGTGCCAGTAGTATTTTGGGTCGCTCTGGGGCCAACGTCCTGACTTTC. Complete variable domain (other parts from reference TRBV19 and TRBJ2-6): DGGITQSPKYLFRKEGQNVTLSCEQNLNHDAMYWYRQDPGQGLRLIYYSQIVNDFQKGDIAEGYSVSREKKESFPLTVTSAQKNPTAFYLCASSILGRSGANVLTFGAGSRLTVL.

This chain uses TRBV4-2 with TRBJ2-3; maybe TRBD2 (6 bases). CDR1 is LGHNA, CDR2 YNFKEQ, per germline. The ends were cut back, 4 bases at V and 5 bases at J, with 19 bases in the middle. The CDR3 covers 16 residues. The CDR3 here is CASSPGRGLREDTQYF. CDR3 nucleotides: TGTGCCAGCAGCCCCGGGCGGGGACTGAGGGAAGATACGCAGTATTTT.

DNA for the CDR3: TGTGCCACCGGGACTAGCGGGAGGCTGAGGTCCGATGAGCAGTTCTTC. This gives the protein CATGTSGRLRSDEQFF. The rearrangement links TRBV10-3 to TRBJ2-1, with 15 bases fitting TRBD2. The CDR3 runs 16 residues. The J segment lost 8 bases and the V segment lost 10 bases, leaving 12 bases of the junction unmatched. CDR1 is ENHRY and CDR2 is SYGVKD in the germline V gene.

The sample holds many counts of this clone. The J gene is TRBJ2-5, the V gene TRBV9; 11 positions agree with TRBD2. Trimming removed 4 bases from V and 3 bases from J; junction bases left unmatched: 5. The CDR3 covers 15 residues. Germline CDR1 SGDLS, CDR2 YYNGEE. The CDR3 DNA is TGTGCCAGCAGCCCCCAGACTAGCGGGGAAGAGACCCAGTACTTC. Its translation: CASSPQTSGEETQYF.

The table lists this clone with a count of one. The chain joins TRBV30 to TRBJ2-7, with D possibly being TRBD1 or TRBD2 (5 bases each). Germline V gene data show CDR1 as GTSNPN and CDR2 as SVGIG (reference sequence). V lost 0 bases and J 6 bases, leaving 15 bases between the germline ends. CDR3 length: 14 amino acids. CDR3 residues: CAWSVSGTGGEQYF. CDR3 nucleotide sequence: TGTGCCTGGAGTGTATCCGGGACCGGCGGCGAGCAGTACTTC.

This clone was seen just once. The chain is built from TRBV5-1 and TRBJ2-2; D uncertain. Germline V gives CDR1 SGHRS, CDR2 YFSETQ. With 2 bases removed from V and 2 bases from J, the gap between germline ends came to 13 bases. CDR3 length equals 16 residues. CDR3: CASSFQTGVNTGELFF. CDR3 bases: TGCGCCAGCAGCTTTCAGACTGGGGTTAACACCGGGGAGCTGTTTTTT. Using reference TRBV5-1 and TRBJ2-2 for the parts outside the CDR3, the full variable domain is KAGVTQTPRYLIKTRGQQVTLSCSPISGHRSVSWYQQTPGQGLQFLFEYFSETQRNKGNFPGRFSGRQFSNSRSEMNVSTLELGDSALYLCASSFQTGVNTGELFFGEGSRLTVL.

V is TRBV6-4 and J is TRBJ1-1; D not certain. The length of the CDR3 is 13 residues. Trimming took off 2 bases at V and 4 bases at J, with 8 bases between the two ends. Germline lookup yields CDR1 MRHNA and CDR2 SNTAGT. The CDR3 is CASSDHRGTEAFF. CDR3 bases: TGTGCCAGCAGTGACCATAGAGGCACTGAAGCTTTCTTT.

The chain links TRBV5-4 to TRBJ1-1, with D tentatively TRBD1 (6 bases). CDR3 length equals 15 residues. Trimming cost V 2 bases and J 3 bases, with 14 bases left between them. The germline V gene encodes CDR1 SGHNT and CDR2 YYREEE (reference sequence). The CDR3 bases are TGTGCCAGCAGCTTTAAACAGGGACAATACACTGAAGCTTTCTTT. This gives the protein CASSFKQGQYTEAFF.

The chain combines TRBV28 with TRBJ1-2; D is undetermined. V shed 3 bases and J shed 7 bases, with 12 bases lying between them. Germline V gene lookup returns CDR1 MDHEN and CDR2 SYDVKM. The CDR3 sequence is 13 residues long. The chain's CDR3 is CASSLVTSGGYTF. The CDR3 DNA sequence: TGTGCCAGCAGTTTGGTGACATCGGGTGGCTACACCTTC.